A selection of T cell receptor beta chains follows, all from one sample in a study of cytomegalovirus exposure and HLA in healthy donors. This table comes from immunoSEQ multiplex PCR, and its TCRdb copy is limited to in-frame clones, with some not included. The table includes about 170,000 clones, about 85% detected once. Input material: PBMCs. These receptors were taken from a man younger than 40 in good health and CMV-seropositive. The CDR3 runs from the conserved cysteine through the conserved F or W. The D gene is left open where the match is weak. The listing skips clone size in some rows; elsewhere it reads once, few, many or a size class.

-	TRBV5-4	-	TRBJ2-3	CASSFPFTDTQYF	TGTGCCAGCAGCTTCCCTTTCACAGATACGCAGTATTTT
-	TRBV6-1	-	TRBJ2-1	CASTVGRGGEQFF	TGTGCCAGCACCGTCGGCAGGGGTGGTGAGCAGTTCTTC
TRBD2	TRBV27	-	TRBJ2-1	CASRPLAGSSYNEQFF	TGTGCCAGCAGGCCACTAGCGGGCAGCTCCTACAATGAGCAGTTCTTC
-	TRBV11-3	-	TRBJ2-2	CASSSDLFTGELFF	TGTGCCAGCAGCTCAGACTTATTCACCGGGGAGCTGTTTTTT
TRBD1	TRBV7-2	-	TRBJ2-6	CASSLRPAGGYSGANVLTF	TGTGCCAGCAGCTTACGTCCAGCAGGGGGATACTCTGGGGCCAACGTCCTGACTTTC
-	TRBV19	-	TRBJ1-5	CASSIDSDRGYQPQHF	TGTGCCAGTAGTATAGATTCCGACAGAGGATATCAGCCCCAGCATTTT
-	TRBV27	-	TRBJ1-5	CASSLIPGGGQPQHF	TGTGCCAGCAGTTTAATCCCCGGGGGAGGTCAGCCCCAGCATTTT
-	TRBV27	-	TRBJ1-1	CASSKSQYTEAFF	TGTGCCAGCAGTAAGTCCCAGTACACTGAAGCTTTCTTT
-	TRBV28	-	TRBJ1-2	CASGSGTDYGYTF	TGTGCCAGCGGATCGGGAACGGACTATGGCTACACCTTC
-	TRBV11-3	once	TRBJ1-1	CASSASGAPTEAFF	TGTGCCAGCAGCGCTTCAGGGGCTCCCACTGAAGCTTTCTTT
-	TRBV6-5	-	TRBJ2-1	CASRTRGYNEQFF	TGTGCCAGCAGAACCCGGGGGTACAATGAGCAGTTCTTC
TRBD2	TRBV10-1	-	TRBJ2-2	CASSDSGRGTGELFF	TGCGCCAGCAGTGACAGCGGGAGAGGAACCGGGGAGCTGTTTTTT
-	TRBV7-2	-	TRBJ2-5	CASSLARSRETQYF	TGTGCCAGCAGCTTGGCCCGTTCAAGAGAGACCCAGTACTTC
-	TRBV5-6	few	TRBJ2-1	CASSGGYEQFF	TGTGCCAGCAGCGGGGGGTATGAGCAGTTCTTC
-	TRBV9	-	TRBJ2-3	CASSVGSPDTQYF	TGTGCCAGCAGCGTCGGGAGCCCCGATACGCAGTATTTT
TRBD1	TRBV19	-	TRBJ2-2	CASSMGQGGSTGELFF	TGTGCCAGTAGTATGGGACAGGGAGGGTCCACCGGGGAGCTGTTTTTT
TRBD2	TRBV7-2	-	TRBJ2-7	CASSPRAGDFMQYF	TGTGCCAGCAGCCCGAGGGCGGGAGATTTTATGCAGTACTTC
-	TRBV11-3	-	TRBJ1-2	CASSLGPLNYGYTF	TGTGCCAGCAGCTTAGGTCCCCTCAACTATGGCTACACCTTC
-	TRBV5-1	-	TRBJ2-1	CASSFGNEQFF	TGCGCCAGCAGCTTCGGCAATGAGCAGTTCTTC
TRBD2	TRBV7-8	-	TRBJ2-7	CASSSVAGAAYEQYF	TGTGCCAGCAGCTCAGTAGCGGGAGCCGCCTACGAGCAGTACTTC
-	TRBV5-1	once	TRBJ2-2	CASSFDTFTGELFF	TGCGCCAGCAGCTTCGACACATTCACCGGGGAGCTGTTTTTT
TRBD2	TRBV4-2	-	TRBJ2-2	CASSQEQSAGAWTGELFF	TGTGCCAGCAGCCAAGAGCAGTCAGCGGGAGCTTGGACCGGGGAGCTGTTTTTT
-	TRBV10-3	-	TRBJ1-2	CAISEYARYGYTF	TGTGCCATCAGTGAGTACGCGAGATATGGCTACACCTTC
TRBD2	TRBV11-2	-	TRBJ2-1	CASSLLLAGGNEQFF	TGTGCCAGCAGCTTGCTACTAGCGGGAGGCAATGAGCAGTTCTTC
TRBD2	TRBV5-1	-	TRBJ2-3	CASSSGLAGPFTDTQYF	TGCGCCAGCAGCAGCGGACTAGCGGGACCTTTCACAGATACGCAGTATTTT
TRBD2	TRBV30	-	TRBJ2-1	CAWNSGTSSYNEQFF	TGTGCCTGGAATTCCGGGACTAGCAGTTACAATGAGCAGTTCTTC
TRBD2	TRBV29-1	-	TRBJ2-3	CSVAAGVFTDTQYF	TGCAGCGTTGCGGCGGGAGTCTTCACAGATACGCAGTATTTT
TRBD1	TRBV7-9	once	TRBJ2-4	CASSFGQGSDIQYF	TGTGCCAGCAGCTTCGGACAGGGGAGCGACATTCAGTACTTC
-	TRBV9	-	TRBJ2-2	CASSSQNSGGGELFF	TGTGCCAGCAGCTCCCAAAATAGCGGAGGCGGGGAGCTGTTTTTT
TRBD1	TRBV10-3	-	TRBJ1-6	CAIRGQAGSSYNSPLHF	TGTGCCATCAGAGGACAGGCCGGGAGCTCCTATAATTCACCCCTCCACTTT
-	TRBV7-3	-	TRBJ2-3	CASSLGAGIRVDTQYF	TGTGCCAGCAGCTTAGGGGCAGGGATTCGTGTAGATACGCAGTATTTT
-	TRBV2	once	TRBJ2-5	CASNNEGGTAQETQYF	TGTGCCAGCAATAATGAAGGGGGGACAGCCCAAGAGACCCAGTACTTC
TRBD2	TRBV12-5	-	TRBJ2-1	CASGPGTSAYNEQFF	TGTGCTAGTGGCCCCGGGACTAGTGCCTACAATGAGCAGTTCTTC
TRBD1	TRBV11-2	-	TRBJ1-1	CASSGRQGATEAFF	TGTGCCAGCAGCGGTCGTCAGGGGGCTACGGAAGCTTTCTTT
TRBD1	TRBV2	-	TRBJ1-5	CASSEWTGENQPQHF	TGTGCCAGCAGTGAATGGACAGGGGAAAATCAGCCCCAGCATTTT
-	TRBV4-2	-	TRBJ2-3	CASSQGFADASTDTQYF	TGTGCCAGCAGCCAAGGATTCGCAGATGCTAGCACAGATACGCAGTATTTT
-	TRBV7-3	-	TRBJ2-3	CASSLTASDTQYF	TGTGCCAGCAGCTTGACAGCCTCAGATACGCAGTATTTT
-	TRBV6-6	-	TRBJ2-1	CASRVLGGIHNEQFF	TGTGCCAGCAGAGTTTTGGGGGGTATCCACAATGAGCAGTTCTTC
-	TRBV7-9	-	TRBJ1-4	CSSSLEEEKLFF	TGTTCCAGCAGCTTAGAGGAGGAAAAACTGTTTTTT
-	TRBV30	-	TRBJ2-5	CAWSVQYGPQRWETQYF	TGTGCCTGGAGTGTACAGTACGGACCCCAGCGGTGGGAGACCCAGTACTTC
TRBD1	TRBV7-9	-	TRBJ2-7	CASSLAGQYEQYF	TGTGCCAGCAGCTTAGCGGGACAGTACGAGCAGTACTTC
-	TRBV5-1	-	TRBJ2-1	CASSLPDSQYSYNEQFF	TGCGCCAGCAGCTTGCCCGACTCCCAATACTCCTACAATGAGCAGTTCTTC
-	TRBV19	-	TRBJ2-7	CASTPRGRSYEQYF	TGTGCCAGTACCCCTCGGGGGAGGTCCTACGAGCAGTACTTC
TRBD2	TRBV10-3	-	TRBJ2-5	CAIQRGAEETQYF	TGTGCCATCCAGCGGGGGGCAGAAGAGACCCAGTACTTC
-	TRBV9	-	TRBJ2-3	CASSVDPGNTQYF	TGTGCCAGCAGCGTAGACCCCGGGAATACGCAGTATTTT
-	TRBV11-3	-	TRBJ2-1	CASSLVWGATEQFF	TGTGCCAGCAGCTTAGTCTGGGGAGCGACTGAGCAGTTCTTC
-	TRBV19	-	TRBJ1-3	CASNDPGRRSSSGNTIYF	TGTGCCAGTAACGATCCCGGACGGAGGTCGAGCTCTGGAAACACCATATATTTT
-	TRBV9	-	TRBJ2-2	CASSSYHSSGELFF	TGTGCCAGCAGCTCCTACCACTCGTCCGGGGAGCTGTTTTTT
-	TRBV7-3	-	TRBJ2-3	CASSLTSGTDTQYF	TGTGCCAGCAGCTTAACGTCGGGCACAGATACGCAGTATTTT
-	TRBV18	-	TRBJ2-7	CASSLRQGSSESYEQYF	TGTGCCAGCTCACTCCGACAGGGCTCTAGCGAGTCCTACGAGCAGTACTTC
-	TRBV4-2	-	TRBJ2-1	CASSQEEPAEQFF	TGTGCCAGCAGCCAAGAGGAGCCGGCTGAGCAGTTCTTC